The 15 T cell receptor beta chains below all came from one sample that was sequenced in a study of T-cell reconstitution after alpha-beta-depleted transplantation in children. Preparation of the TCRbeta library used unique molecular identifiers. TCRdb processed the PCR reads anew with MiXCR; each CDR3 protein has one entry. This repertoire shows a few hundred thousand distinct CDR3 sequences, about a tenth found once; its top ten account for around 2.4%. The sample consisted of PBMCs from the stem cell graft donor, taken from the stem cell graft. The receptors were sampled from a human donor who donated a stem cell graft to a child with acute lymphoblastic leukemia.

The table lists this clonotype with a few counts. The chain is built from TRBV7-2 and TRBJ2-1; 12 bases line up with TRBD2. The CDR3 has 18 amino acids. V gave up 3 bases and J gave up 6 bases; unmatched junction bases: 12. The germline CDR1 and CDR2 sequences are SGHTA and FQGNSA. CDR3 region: CASSLADLTSGSVNEQFF. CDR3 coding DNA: TGTGCCAGCAGCTTGGCCGACCTGACTAGCGGGAGTGTCAATGAGCAGTTCTTC.

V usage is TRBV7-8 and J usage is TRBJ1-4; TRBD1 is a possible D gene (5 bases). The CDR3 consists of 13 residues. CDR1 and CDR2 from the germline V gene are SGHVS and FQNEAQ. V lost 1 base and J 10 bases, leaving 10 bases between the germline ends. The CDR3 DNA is TGTGCCAGCAGCTTAGTGGGGGACGGAAAACTGTTTTTT. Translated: CASSLVGDGKLFF.

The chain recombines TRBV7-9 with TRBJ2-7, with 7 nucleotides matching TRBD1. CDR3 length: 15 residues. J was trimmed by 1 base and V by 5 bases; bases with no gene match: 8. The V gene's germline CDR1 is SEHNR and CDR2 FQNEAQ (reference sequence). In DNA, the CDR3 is TGTGCCAGCAGCCAACCCGGGACAGCTTCCTACGAGCAGTACTTC. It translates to CASSQPGTASYEQYF.

The CDR3 is CASSLYTGTGTLSNQPQHF. The CDR3 coding sequence is TGTGCCAGCAGCCTCTACACCGGGACAGGGACCCTTAGCAATCAGCCCCAGCATTTT. The chain uses TRBV7-9 and TRBJ1-5, with 9 positions matching TRBD1. After removal of 5 bases from V and 0 bases from J, the junction contained 14 bases not matched to a gene. The CDR3 spans 19 residues. CDR1 SEHNR and CDR2 FQNEAQ come from the germline V gene (reference sequence).

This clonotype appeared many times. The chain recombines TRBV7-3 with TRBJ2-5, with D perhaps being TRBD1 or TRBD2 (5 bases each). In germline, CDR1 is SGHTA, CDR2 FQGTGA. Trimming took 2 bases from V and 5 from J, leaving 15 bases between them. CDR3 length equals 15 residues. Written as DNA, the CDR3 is TGTGCCAGCAGCTTAGGGGGTACATTTAAGGAGACCCAGTACTTC. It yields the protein CASSLGGTFKETQYF. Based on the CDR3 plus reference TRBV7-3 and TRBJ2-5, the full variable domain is GAGVSQTPSNKVTEKGKYVELRCDPISGHTALYWYRQSLGQGPEFLIYFQGTGAADDSGLPNDRFFAVRPEGSVSTLKIQRTERGDSAVYLCASSLGGTFKETQYFGPGTRLLVL.

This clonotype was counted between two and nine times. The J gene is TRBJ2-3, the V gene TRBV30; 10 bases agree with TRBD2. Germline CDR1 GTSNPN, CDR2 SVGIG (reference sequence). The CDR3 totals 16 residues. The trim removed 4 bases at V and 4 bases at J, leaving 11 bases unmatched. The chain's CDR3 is CAWTHASGRVPDTQYF. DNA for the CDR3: TGTGCCTGGACACATGCTAGCGGGAGAGTCCCAGATACGCAGTATTTT. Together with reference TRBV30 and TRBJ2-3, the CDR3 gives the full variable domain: SQTIHQWPATLVQPVGSPLSLECTVEGTSNPNLYWYRQAAGRGLQLLFYSVGIGQISSEVPQNLSASRPQDRQFILSSKKLLLSDSGFYLCAWTHASGRVPDTQYFGPGTRLTVL.

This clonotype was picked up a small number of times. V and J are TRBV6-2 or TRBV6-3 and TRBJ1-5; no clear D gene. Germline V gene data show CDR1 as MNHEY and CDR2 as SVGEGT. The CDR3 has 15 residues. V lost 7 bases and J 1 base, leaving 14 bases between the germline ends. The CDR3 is CASTPVGLSNQPQHF. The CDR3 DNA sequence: TGTGCCAGCACCCCGGTGGGCTTGAGCAATCAGCCCCAGCATTTT.

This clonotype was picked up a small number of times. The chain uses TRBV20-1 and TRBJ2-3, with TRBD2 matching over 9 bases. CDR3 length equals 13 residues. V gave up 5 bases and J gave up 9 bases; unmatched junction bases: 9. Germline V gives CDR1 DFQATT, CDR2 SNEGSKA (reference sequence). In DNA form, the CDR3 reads TGCAGTGCTGAGCGGGAGGTTCAAGGGACGCAGTATTTT. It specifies CSAEREVQGTQYF.

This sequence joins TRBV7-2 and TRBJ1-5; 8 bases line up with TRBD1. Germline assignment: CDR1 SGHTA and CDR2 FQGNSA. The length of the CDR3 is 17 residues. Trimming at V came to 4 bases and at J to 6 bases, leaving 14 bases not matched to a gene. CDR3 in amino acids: CASSSTLGTGQTQPQHF. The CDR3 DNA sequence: TGTGCCAGCAGCTCCACCCTGGGGACAGGCCAAACTCAGCCCCAGCATTTT.

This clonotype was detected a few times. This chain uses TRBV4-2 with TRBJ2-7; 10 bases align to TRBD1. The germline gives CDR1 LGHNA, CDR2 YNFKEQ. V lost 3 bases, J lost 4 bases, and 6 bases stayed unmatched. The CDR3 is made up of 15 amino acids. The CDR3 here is CASSQDRGTPYEQYF. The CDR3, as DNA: TGTGCCAGCAGCCAGGACAGGGGGACTCCTTACGAGCAGTACTTC.

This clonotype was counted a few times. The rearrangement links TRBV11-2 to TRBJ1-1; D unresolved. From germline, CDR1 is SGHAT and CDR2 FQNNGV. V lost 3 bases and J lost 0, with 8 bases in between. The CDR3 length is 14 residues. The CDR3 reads CASSFLTVNTEAFF. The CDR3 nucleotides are TGTGCCAGCAGCTTCTTAACGGTGAACACTGAAGCTTTCTTT.

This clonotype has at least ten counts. The CDR3 region is CASSFRGGSGNNEQFF. The CDR3 bases are TGTGCCAGCAGTTTCAGGGGGGGGAGTGGAAACAATGAGCAGTTCTTC. The gene calls are TRBV12-3 or TRBV12-4 and TRBJ2-1, with D perhaps being TRBD1 or TRBD2 (7 bases each). CDR3 length: 16 amino acids. Trimming cost V 3 bases and J 5 bases, with 17 bases left between them.

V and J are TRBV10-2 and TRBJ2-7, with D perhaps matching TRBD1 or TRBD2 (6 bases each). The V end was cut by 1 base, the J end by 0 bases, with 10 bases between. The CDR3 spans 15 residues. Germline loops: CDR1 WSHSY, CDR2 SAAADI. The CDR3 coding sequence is TGCGCCAGCAGTGAGTTTGGGGGGCCCTCCTACGAGCAGTACTTC. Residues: CASSEFGGPSYEQYF.

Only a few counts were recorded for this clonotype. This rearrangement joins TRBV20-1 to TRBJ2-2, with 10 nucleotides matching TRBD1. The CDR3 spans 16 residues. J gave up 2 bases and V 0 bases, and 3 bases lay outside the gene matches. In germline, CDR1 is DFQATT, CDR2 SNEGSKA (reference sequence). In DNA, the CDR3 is TGCAGTGCTAGAGATAGGGACAGGGGAAACACCGGGGAGCTGTTTTTT. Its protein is CSARDRDRGNTGELFF.

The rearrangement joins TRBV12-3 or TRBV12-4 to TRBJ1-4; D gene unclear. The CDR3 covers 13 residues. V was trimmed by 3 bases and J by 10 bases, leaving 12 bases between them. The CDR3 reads CASSFQESGKLFF. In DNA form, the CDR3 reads TGTGCCAGCAGTTTTCAGGAGAGCGGAAAACTGTTTTTT.